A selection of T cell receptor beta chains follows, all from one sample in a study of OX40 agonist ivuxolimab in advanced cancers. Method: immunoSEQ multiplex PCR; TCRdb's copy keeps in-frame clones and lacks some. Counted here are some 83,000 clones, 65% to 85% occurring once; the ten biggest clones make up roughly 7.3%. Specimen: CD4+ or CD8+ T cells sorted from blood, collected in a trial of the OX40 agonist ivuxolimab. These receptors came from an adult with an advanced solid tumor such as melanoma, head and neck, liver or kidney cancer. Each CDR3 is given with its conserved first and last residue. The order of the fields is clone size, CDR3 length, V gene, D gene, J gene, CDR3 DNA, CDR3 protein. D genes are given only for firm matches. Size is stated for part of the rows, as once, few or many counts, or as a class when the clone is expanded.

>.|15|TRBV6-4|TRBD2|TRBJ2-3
TGTGCCAGCAGCCCCCGTCGGGGGGGCGTGGATACGCAGTATTTT
CASSPRRGGVDTQYF
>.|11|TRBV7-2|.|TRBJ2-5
TGTGCCAGCAGCTTATATGAGACCCAGTACTTC
CASSLYETQYF
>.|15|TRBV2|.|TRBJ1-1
TGTGCCAGCAGTGAATCAGGCCGAGGAGGCGCTGAAGCTTTCTTT
CASSESGRGGAEAFF
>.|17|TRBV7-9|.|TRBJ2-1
TGTGCCAGCAGCACAAATCGGGCTGGGGGTATCGTCGATGAGCAGTTCTTC
CASSTNRAGGIVDEQFF
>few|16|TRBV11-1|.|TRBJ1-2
TGTGCCAGCAGCTTAGAACGGACAGTTCACCCCGACGGCTACACCTTC
CASSLERTVHPDGYTF
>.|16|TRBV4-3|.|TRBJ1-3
TGCGCCAGCAGCCAACGAGGGAGGGTCTCTGGAAACACCATATATTTT
CASSQRGRVSGNTIYF
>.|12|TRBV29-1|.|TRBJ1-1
TGCAGCGTTGTGACGGAGAACACTGAAGCTTTCTTT
CSVVTENTEAFF
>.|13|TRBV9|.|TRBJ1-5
TGTGCCAGCAGCGTAGGGGGACATCAGCCCCAGCATTTT
CASSVGGHQPQHF
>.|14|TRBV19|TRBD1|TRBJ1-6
TGTGCCAGTCAAACCGGGACAGGAGCCTCACCCCTCCACTTT
CASQTGTGASPLHF
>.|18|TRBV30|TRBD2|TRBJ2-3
TGTGCCTGGAGTGTAAGTAGGACTAGCGGGAGGAACGCAGATACGCAGTATTTT
CAWSVSRTSGRNADTQYF
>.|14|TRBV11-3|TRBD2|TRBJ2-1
TGTGCCAGCAGCGGGGGACTAGCGGTAAATGAGCAGTTCTTC
CASSGGLAVNEQFF
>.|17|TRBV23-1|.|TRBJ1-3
TGCGCCGAACCAGGGGCAGCCCTGACTACCCTTGGAAACACCATATATTTT
CAEPGAALTTLGNTIYF
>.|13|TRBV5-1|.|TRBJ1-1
TGCGCCAGCAGGAGGGAGATGAACACTGAAGCTTTCTTT
CASRREMNTEAFF
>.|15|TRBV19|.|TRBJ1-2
TGTGCCAGTAGTGTGATCGGACAAGGCAACTATGGCTACACCTTC
CASSVIGQGNYGYTF
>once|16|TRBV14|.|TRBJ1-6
TGTGCCAGCAGCCATGAAAGGGAAGGCTATAATTCACCCCTCCACTTT
CASSHEREGYNSPLHF
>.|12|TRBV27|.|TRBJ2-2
TGTGCCAGCAGTTTCAACACCGGGGAGCTGTTTTTT
CASSFNTGELFF
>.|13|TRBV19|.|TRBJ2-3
TGTGCCACCTCATGGTCTGTGACAGATACGCAGTATTTT
CATSWSVTDTQYF
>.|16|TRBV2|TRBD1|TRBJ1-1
TGTGCCAGCAGGGCCGGGACAGGGACCCTTGTTACTGAAGCTTTCTTT
CASRAGTGTLVTEAFF
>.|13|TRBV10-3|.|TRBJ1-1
TGTGCCATCAGTGAGTCGCCGGGGGGTGCCGCTTTCTTT
CAISESPGGAAFF
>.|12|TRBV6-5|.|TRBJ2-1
TGTGCCAGCAGTTACTCCTACAATGAGCAGTTCTTC
CASSYSYNEQFF
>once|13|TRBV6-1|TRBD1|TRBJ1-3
TGTGCCAGCAGTGTTGACAGGGAGAACACCATATATTTT
CASSVDRENTIYF
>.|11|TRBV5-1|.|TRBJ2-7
TGCGCCAGCAGCGAAAACTACGAGCAGTACTTC
CASSENYEQYF
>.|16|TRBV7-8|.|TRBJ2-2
TGTGCCAGCAGCCCCCGCCCGAGGAGTACGGCCGGGGAGCTGTTTTTT
CASSPRPRSTAGELFF
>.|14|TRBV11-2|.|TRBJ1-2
TGTGCCAGCAGCTTAGTCGCAGGGACCTATGGCTACACCTTC
CASSLVAGTYGYTF
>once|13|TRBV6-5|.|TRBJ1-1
TGTGCCAGCAGTTACTTCGACGGATCTGAAGCTTTCTTT
CASSYFDGSEAFF
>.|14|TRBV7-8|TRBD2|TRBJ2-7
TGTGCCAGCAGCCAGGGACTAGCAGCCTACGAGCAGTACTTC
CASSQGLAAYEQYF
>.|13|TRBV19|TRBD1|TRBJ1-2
TGTGCCAGTATGAGGGGACAGGGAAATGGCTACACCTTC
CASMRGQGNGYTF
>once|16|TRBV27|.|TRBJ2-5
TGTGCCAGCAGGCGTCTTACGGGTAGCGGGACAGCCACCCAGTACTTC
CASRRLTGSGTATQYF
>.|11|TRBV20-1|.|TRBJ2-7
TGCAGTGCTAAGGTCAGCTACGAGCAGTACTTC
CSAKVSYEQYF
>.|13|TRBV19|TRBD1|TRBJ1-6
TGTGCCAGTGGTACAGGGGGCCTTTCACCCCTCCACTTT
CASGTGGLSPLHF
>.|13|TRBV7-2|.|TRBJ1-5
TGTGCCAGCAGCTTAGCTGTAGAACAGCCCCAGCATTTT
CASSLAVEQPQHF
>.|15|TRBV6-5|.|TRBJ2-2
TGTGCCAGCTGTCCTCATGTTATGGGGACCGGGGAGCTGTTTTTT
CASCPHVMGTGELFF
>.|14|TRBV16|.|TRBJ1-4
TGTGCCAGCAGCCAATCCCGGCCTAATGAAAAACTGTTTTTT
CASSQSRPNEKLFF
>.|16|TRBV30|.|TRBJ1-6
TGTGCCTGGAGTGTACTAGGGGTATCCTATAATTCACCCCTCCACTTT
CAWSVLGVSYNSPLHF
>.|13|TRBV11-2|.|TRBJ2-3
TGTGCCAGCAGCTTCCAGACTCCAGATACGCAGTATTTT
CASSFQTPDTQYF
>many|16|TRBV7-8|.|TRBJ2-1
TGTGCCAGCAGCCCGAATGGGGGGAGCTCCTACAATGAGCAGTTCTTC
CASSPNGGSSYNEQFF
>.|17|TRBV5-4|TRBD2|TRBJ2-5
TGTGCCAGCAGCTTGGGGCTAGCGGGGACTACTCAAGAGACCCAGTACTTC
CASSLGLAGTTQETQYF
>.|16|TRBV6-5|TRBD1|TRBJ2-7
TGTGCCAGCAGTTATAAAGGTCAGGGGGCGCGATACGAGCAGTACTTC
CASSYKGQGARYEQYF
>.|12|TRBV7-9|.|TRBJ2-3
TGTGCCAGCAGGGACACAGGGGATACGCAGTATTTT
CASRDTGDTQYF
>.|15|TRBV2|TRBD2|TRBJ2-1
TGTGCCAGCAGTAGGACTAGCGGGGATTACAATGAGCAGTTCTTC
CASSRTSGDYNEQFF
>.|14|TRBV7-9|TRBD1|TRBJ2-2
TGTGCCAGCAGCTTCAGGGGGCAGGACGGGGAGCTGTTTTTT
CASSFRGQDGELFF
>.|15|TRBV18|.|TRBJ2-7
TGTGCCAGCTCACCGGGTAGACAGAACTCCTACGAGCAGTACTTC
CASSPGRQNSYEQYF
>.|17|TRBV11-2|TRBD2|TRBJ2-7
TGTGCCAGCAGCCCCCACCGGGGGGGCACTCAAATGGTCGAGCAGTACTTC
CASSPHRGGTQMVEQYF
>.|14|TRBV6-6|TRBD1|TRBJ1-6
TGTGCCAGCAGCCAAGACAGGGTCGGCTCACCCCTCCACTTT
CASSQDRVGSPLHF
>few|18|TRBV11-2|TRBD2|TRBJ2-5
TGTGCCAGCAGCTTTAAACAGAGCGGGGGAGTCTACCAAGAGACCCAGTACTTC
CASSFKQSGGVYQETQYF
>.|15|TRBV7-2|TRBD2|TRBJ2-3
TGTGCCAGCAGCTATCGTGGACTAGCGGAAGATACGCAGTATTTT
CASSYRGLAEDTQYF
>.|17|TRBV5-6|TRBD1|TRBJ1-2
TGTGCCAGCAGCCTTTTCGCGACCGGGACAGGGAACTATGGCTACACCTTC
CASSLFATGTGNYGYTF
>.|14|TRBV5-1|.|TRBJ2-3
TGCGCCAGCAGCGAGGACATAAGCACAGATACGCAGTATTTT
CASSEDISTDTQYF
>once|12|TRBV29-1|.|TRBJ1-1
TGCAGCGTATCCACAGGGAACACTGAAGCTTTCTTT
CSVSTGNTEAFF
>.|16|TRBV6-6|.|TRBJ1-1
TGTGCCAGCAGTTACTCACAGGGAAGAGTGAACACTGAAGCTTTCTTT
CASSYSQGRVNTEAFF
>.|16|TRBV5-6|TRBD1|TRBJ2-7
TGTGCCAGCAGCCCCCCTACAGGGGGCGTCGACTACGAGCAGTACTTC
CASSPPTGGVDYEQYF
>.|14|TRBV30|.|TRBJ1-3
TGTGCCTGGAAGGCGGTAGGGGCTGGAAACACCATATATTTT
CAWKAVGAGNTIYF
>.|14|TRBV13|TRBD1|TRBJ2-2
TGTGCCAGCAGCATAGACAGGGTAACCGGGGAGCTGTTTTTT
CASSIDRVTGELFF
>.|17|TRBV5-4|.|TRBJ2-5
TGTGCCAGCAGCTTGGAAGTCCCGGGAAGCCCCCCAGAGACCCAGTACTTC
CASSLEVPGSPPETQYF